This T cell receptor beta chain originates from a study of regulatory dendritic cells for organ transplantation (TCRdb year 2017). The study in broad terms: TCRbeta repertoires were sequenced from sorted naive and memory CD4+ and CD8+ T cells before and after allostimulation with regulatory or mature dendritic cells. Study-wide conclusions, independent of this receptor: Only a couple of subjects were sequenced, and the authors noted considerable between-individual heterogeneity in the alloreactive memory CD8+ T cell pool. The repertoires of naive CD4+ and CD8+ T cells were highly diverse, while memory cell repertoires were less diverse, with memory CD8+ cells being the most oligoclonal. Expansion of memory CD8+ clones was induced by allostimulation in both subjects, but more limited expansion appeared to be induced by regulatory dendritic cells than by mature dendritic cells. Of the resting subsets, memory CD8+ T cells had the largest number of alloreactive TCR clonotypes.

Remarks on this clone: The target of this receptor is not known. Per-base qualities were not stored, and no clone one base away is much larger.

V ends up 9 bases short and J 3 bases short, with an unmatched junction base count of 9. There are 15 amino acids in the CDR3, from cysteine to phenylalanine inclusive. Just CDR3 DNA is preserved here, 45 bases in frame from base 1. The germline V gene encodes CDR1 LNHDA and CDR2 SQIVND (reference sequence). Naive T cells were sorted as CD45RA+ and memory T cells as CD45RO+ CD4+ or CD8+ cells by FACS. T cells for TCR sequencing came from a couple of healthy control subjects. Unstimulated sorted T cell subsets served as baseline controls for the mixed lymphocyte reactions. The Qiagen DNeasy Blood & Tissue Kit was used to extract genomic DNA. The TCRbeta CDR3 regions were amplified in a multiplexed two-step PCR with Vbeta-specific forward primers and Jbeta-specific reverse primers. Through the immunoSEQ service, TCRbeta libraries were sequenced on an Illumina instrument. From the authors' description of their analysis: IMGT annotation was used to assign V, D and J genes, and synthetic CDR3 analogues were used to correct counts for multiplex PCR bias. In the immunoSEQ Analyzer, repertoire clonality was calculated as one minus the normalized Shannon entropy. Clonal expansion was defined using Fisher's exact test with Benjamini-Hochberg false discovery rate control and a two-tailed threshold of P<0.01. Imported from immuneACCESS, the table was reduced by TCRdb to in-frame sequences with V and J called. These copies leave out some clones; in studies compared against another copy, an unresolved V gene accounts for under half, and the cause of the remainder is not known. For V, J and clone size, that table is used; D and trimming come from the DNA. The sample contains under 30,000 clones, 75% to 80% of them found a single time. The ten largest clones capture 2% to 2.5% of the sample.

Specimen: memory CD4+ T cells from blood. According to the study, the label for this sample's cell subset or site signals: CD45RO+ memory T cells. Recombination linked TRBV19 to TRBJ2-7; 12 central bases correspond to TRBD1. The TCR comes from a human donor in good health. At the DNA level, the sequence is TGTGCCAGCAGAAAGGGACAGGGGGCGGTCTACGAGCAGTACTTC. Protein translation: CASRKGQGAVYEQYF.